This TCR beta chain was captured by sequencing in a study of T cells in Graves' hyperthyroidism and ophthalmopathy. Study-wide points: The authors' 13 V-J model separated ophthalmopathy from stable hyperthyroidism.

As concerns this clonotype: Its antigen is as yet unknown. An end of the junction does not agree with germline; a read error may underlie this.

CDR1 is LGHDT and CDR2 is YNNKEL in the germline V gene (reference sequence). This CDR3 has 14 amino acids. RNA transcripts gave rise to amplified TCR beta CDR3 regions. Researchers ran a first-round RT-PCR on the TCR CDR3 using the HTBI primer set. TCRdb independently ran MiXCR on the multiplex PCR reads; one entry per CDR3 protein. The sample includes around 350,000 distinct CDR3 sequences, approximately 13% of them seen just once. The chain uses TRBV3-1 and TRBJ1-1; TRBD1 might be the D (6 bases). The sequence derives from a young woman with Graves' hyperthyroidism. Material: blood. The CDR3 spells CASSPPQGRHEAFF. CDR3 DNA sequence: TGCGCCAGCAGCCCACCCCAGGGGCGCCATGAAGCTTTCTTT. Full variable domain (outside the CDR3, taken from reference TRBV3-1 and TRBJ1-1): DTAVSQTPKYLVTQMGNDKSIKCEQNLGHDTMYWYKQDSKKFLKIMFSYNNKELIINETVPNRFSPKSPDKAHLNLHINSLELGDSAVYFCASSPPQGRHEAFFGQGTRLTVV.